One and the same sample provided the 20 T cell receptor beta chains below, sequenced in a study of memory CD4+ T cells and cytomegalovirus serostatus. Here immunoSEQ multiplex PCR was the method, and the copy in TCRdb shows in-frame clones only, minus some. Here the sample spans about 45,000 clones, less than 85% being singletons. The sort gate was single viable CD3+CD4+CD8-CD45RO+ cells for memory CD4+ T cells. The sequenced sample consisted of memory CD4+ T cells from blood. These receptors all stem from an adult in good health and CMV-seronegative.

The CDR3 reads CASSPGTGQNYGYTF. For the CDR3, the DNA is TGCGCCAGCAGCCCCGGGACAGGTCAGAACTATGGCTACACCTTC. This chain connects TRBV5-1 to TRBJ1-2, with TRBD1 identical over 8 bases. This CDR3 is built from 15 residues. V dropped 4 bases and J dropped 2; count of bases not matched to a gene: 7. Germline assignment: CDR1 SGHRS and CDR2 YFSETQ.

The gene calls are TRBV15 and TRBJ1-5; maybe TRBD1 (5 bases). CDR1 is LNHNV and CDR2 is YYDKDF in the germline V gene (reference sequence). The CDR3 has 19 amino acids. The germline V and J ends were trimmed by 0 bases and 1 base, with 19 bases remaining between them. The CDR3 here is CATSRDEWEGRASNQPQHF. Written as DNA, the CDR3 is TGTGCCACCAGCAGAGATGAGTGGGAGGGGCGAGCAAGCAATCAGCCCCAGCATTTT.

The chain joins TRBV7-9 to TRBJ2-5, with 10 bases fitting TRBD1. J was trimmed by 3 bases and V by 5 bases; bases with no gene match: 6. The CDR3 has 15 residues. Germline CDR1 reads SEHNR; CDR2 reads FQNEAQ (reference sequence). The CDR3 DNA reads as TGTGCCAGCAGCCCGGGACAGGGGCCGAAAGAGACCCAGTACTTC. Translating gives CASSPGQGPKETQYF.

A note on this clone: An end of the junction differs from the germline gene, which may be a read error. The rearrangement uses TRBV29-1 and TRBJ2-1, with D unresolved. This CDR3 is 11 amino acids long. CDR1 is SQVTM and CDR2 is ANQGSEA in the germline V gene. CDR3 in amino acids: CSVRVNNEQFF. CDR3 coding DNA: TGCAGCGTTCGGGTGAACAATGAACAGTTCTTC.

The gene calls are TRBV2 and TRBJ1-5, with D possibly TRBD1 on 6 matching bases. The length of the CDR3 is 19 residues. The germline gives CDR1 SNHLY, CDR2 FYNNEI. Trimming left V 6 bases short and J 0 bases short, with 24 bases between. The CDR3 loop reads CASSGASTGRLYSNQPQHF. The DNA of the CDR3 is TGTGCCAGCAGCGGAGCCTCGACAGGCAGGCTATATAGCAATCAGCCCCAGCATTTT. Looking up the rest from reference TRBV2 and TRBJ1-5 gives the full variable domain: EPEVTQTPSHQVTQMGQEVILRCVPISNHLYFYWYRQILGQKVEFLVSFYNNEISEKSEIFDDQFSVERPDGSNFTLKIRSTKLEDSAMYFCASSGASTGRLYSNQPQHFGDGTRLSIL.

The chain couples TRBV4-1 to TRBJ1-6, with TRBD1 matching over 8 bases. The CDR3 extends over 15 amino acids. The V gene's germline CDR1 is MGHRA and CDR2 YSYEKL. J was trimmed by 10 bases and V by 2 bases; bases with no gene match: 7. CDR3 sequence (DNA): TGCGCCAGCAGCCAACCACAGGGGGTTGGATCACCCCTCCACTTT. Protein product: CASSQPQGVGSPLHF.

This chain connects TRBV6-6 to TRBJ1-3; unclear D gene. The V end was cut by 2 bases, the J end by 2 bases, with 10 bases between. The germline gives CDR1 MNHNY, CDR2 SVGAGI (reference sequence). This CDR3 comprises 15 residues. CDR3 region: CASSYPRQTGNTIYF. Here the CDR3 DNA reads TGTGCCAGCAGTTACCCCCGACAAACTGGAAACACCATATATTTT.

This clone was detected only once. CDR3 in DNA: TGTGCCAGCTCACCAATGGCCGGGGGCACTGAAGCTTTCTTT. Translating gives CASSPMAGGTEAFF. V is TRBV18 and J is TRBJ1-1, with D perhaps matching TRBD1 (5 bases). This CDR3 contains 14 residues. Deletions cut 2 bases from V and 4 bases from J, with 11 bases between. The germline CDR1 and CDR2 sequences are KGHSH and LQKENI.

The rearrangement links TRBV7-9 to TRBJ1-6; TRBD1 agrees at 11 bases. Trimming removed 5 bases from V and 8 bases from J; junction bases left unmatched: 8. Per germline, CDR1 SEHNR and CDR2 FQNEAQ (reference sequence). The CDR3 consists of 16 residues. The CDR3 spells CASSPGQGAADSPLHF. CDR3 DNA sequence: TGTGCCAGCAGCCCAGGACAGGGGGCGGCCGATTCACCCCTCCACTTT.

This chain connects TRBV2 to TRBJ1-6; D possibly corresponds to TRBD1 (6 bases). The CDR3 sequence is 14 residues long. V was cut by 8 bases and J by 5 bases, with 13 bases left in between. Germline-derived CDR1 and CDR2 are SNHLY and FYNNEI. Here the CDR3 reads CASGGTSNNSPLHF. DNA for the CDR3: TGTGCCAGCGGGGGGACATCCAATAATTCACCCCTCCACTTT.

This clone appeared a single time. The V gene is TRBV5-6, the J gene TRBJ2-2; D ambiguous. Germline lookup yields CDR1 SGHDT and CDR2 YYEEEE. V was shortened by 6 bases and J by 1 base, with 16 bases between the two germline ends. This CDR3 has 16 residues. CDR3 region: CASTLLSRLNTGELFF. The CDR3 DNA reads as TGTGCCAGCACCCTTTTGAGCAGGTTGAACACCGGGGAGCTGTTTTTT. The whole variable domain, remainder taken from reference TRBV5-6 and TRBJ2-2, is DAGVTQSPTHLIKTRGQQVTLRCSPKSGHDTVSWYQQALGQGPQFIFQYYEEEERQRGNFPDRFSGHQFPNYSSELNVNALLLGDSALYLCASTLLSRLNTGELFFGEGSRLTVL.

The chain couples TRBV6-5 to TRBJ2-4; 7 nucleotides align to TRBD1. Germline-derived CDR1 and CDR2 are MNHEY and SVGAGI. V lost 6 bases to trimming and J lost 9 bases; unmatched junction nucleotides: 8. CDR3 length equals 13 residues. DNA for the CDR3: TGTGCCAGCAGAGACAGGGCCGTTGCCATTCAGTACTTC. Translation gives CASRDRAVAIQYF.

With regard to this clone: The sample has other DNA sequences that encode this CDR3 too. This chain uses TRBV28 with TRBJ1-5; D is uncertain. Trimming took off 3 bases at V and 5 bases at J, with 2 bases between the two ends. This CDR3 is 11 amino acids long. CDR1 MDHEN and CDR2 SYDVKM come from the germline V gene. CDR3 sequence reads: CASSLDQPQHF. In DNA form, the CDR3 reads TGTGCCAGCAGTTTGGATCAGCCCCAGCATTTT.

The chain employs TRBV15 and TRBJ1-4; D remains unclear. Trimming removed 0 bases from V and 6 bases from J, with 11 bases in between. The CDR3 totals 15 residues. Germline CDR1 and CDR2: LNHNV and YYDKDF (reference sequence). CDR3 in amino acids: CATSRDKGWDEKLFF. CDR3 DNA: TGTGCCACCAGCAGAGATAAGGGCTGGGATGAAAAACTGTTTTTT.

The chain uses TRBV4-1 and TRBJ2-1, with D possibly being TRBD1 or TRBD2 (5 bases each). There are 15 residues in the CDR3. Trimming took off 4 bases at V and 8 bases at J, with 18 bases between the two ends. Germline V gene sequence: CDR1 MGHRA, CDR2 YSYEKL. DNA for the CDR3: TGCGCCAGCAGCCGTATGGGACGCATAGACTATGAGCAGTTCTTC. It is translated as CASSRMGRIDYEQFF.

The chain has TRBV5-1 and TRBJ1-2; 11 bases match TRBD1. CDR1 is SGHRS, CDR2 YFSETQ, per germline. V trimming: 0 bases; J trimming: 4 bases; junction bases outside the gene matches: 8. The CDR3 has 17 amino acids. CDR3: CASSLAGGQGVFYGYTF. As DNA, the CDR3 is TGCGCCAGCAGCTTGGCTGGGGGACAGGGGGTTTTCTATGGCTACACCTTC.

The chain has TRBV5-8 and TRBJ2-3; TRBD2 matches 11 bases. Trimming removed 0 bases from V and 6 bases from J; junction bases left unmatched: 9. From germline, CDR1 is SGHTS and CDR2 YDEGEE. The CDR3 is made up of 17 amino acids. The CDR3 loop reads CASSLGLAGSTGDTQYF. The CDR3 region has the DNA TGTGCCAGCAGCTTGGGACTAGCGGGGTCTACGGGGGATACGCAGTATTTT.

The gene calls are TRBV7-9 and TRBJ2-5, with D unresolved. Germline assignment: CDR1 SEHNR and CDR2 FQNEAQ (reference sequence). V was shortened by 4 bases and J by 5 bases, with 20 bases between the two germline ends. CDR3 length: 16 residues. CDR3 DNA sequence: TGTGCCAGCAGCTCCGGATTTGCTAGTCTTGTTGAGACCCAGTACTTC. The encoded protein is CASSSGFASLVETQYF.

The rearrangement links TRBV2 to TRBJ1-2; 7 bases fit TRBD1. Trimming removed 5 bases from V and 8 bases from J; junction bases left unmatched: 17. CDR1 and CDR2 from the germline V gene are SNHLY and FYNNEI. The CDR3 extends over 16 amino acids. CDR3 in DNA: TGTGCCAGCAGTCCCGGACAAGGTCGACAGGGACGGGGCTACACCTTC. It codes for CASSPGQGRQGRGYTF.

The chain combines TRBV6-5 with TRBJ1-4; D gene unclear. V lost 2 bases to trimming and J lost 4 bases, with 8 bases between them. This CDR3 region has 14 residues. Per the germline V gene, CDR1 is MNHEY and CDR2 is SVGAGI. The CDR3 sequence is CASSYVGINEKLFF. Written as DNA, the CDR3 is TGTGCCAGCAGTTACGTTGGTATTAATGAAAAACTGTTTTTT.